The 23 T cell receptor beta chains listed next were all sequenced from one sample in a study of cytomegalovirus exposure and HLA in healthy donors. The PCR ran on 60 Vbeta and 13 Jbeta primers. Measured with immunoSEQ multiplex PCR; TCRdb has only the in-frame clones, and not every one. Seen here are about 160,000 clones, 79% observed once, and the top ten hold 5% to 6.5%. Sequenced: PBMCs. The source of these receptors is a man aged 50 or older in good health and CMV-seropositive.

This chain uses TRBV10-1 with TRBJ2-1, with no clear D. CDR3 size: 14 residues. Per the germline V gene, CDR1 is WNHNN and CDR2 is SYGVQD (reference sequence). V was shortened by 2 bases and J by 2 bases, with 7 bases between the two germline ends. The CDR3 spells CASSEGPAYNEQFF. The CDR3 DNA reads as TGCGCCAGCAGTGAGGGCCCCGCCTACAATGAGCAGTTCTTC.

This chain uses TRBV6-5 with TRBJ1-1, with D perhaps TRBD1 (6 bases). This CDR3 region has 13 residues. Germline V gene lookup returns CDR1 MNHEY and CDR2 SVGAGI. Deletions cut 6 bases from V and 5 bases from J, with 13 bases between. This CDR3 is CASSPGVRTEAFF. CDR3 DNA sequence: TGTGCCAGCAGCCCAGGGGTAAGGACTGAAGCTTTCTTT.

The CDR3 nucleotides are TGCGCCAGCAGTTACCACGGACTAGCGGGAGTCAATGAGCAGTTCTTC. Its protein product is CASSYHGLAGVNEQFF. The rearrangement joins TRBV10-1 to TRBJ2-1; TRBD2 agrees at 13 bases. This CDR3 comprises 16 residues. V trimming: 5 bases; J trimming: 6 bases; junction bases outside the gene matches: 7. CDR1 is WNHNN, CDR2 SYGVQD, per germline (reference sequence).

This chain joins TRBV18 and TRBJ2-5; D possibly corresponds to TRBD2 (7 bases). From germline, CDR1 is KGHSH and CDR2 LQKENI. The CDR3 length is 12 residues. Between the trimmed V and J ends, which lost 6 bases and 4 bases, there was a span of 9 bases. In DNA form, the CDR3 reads TGTGCCAGCTCGCGGGGGCGAGAGACCCAGTACTTC. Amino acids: CASSRGRETQYF.

CDR3 region: CASSYSRETGGEKLFF. CDR3 DNA: TGTGCCAGCAGTTACTCGAGGGAGACAGGGGGTGAAAAACTGTTTTTT. The chain has TRBV6-6 and TRBJ1-4; 9 bases match TRBD1. The V gene end was trimmed by 0 bases and the J gene end by 7 bases; junction bases not matched to a gene: 6. The CDR3 covers 16 residues. Germline lookup yields CDR1 MNHNY and CDR2 SVGAGI (reference sequence).

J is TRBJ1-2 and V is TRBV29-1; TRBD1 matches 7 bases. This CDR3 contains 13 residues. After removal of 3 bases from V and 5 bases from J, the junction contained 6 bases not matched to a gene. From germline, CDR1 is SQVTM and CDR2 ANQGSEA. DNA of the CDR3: TGCAGCGTTGATCAGGGGGATCCTTATGGCTACACCTTC. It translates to CSVDQGDPYGYTF.

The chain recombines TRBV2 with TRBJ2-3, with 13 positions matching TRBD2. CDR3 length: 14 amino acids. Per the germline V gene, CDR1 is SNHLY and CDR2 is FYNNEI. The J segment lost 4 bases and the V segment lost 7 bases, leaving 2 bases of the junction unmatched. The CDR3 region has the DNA TGTGCCAGCACTACTAGCGGGGGGGCAGATACGCAGTATTTT. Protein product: CASTTSGGADTQYF.

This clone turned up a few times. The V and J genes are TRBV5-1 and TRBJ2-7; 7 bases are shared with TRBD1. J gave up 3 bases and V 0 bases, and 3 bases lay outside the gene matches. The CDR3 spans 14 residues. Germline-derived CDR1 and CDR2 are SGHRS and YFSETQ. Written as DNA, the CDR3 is TGCGCCAGCAGCTTGGGAGGGGGCCACTACGAGCAGTACTTC. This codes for CASSLGGGHYEQYF.

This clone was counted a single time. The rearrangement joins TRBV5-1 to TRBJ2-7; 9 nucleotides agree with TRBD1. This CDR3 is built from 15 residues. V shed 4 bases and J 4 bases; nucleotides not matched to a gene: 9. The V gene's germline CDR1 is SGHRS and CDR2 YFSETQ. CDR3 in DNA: TGCGCCAGCAGCCCCACCGGGACAGGGTCTTACGAGCAGTACTTC. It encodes CASSPTGTGSYEQYF. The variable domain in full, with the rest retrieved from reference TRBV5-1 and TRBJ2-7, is KAGVTQTPRYLIKTRGQQVTLSCSPISGHRSVSWYQQTPGQGLQFLFEYFSETQRNKGNFPGRFSGRQFSNSRSEMNVSTLELGDSALYLCASSPTGTGSYEQYFGPGTRLTVT.

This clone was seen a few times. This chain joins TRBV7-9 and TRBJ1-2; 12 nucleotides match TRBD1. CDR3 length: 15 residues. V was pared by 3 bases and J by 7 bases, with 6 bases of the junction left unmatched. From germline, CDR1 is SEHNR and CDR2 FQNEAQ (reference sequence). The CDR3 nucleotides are TGTGCCAGCAGCTTCGTGGGGACAGGGGGCTTTGGCTACACCTTC. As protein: CASSFVGTGGFGYTF.

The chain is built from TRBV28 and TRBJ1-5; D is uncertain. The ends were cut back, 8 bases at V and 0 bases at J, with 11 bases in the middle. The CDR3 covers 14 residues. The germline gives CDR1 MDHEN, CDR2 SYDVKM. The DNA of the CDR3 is TGTGCCAGCGAACCGGGTAATAGCAATCAGCCCCAGCATTTT. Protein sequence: CASEPGNSNQPQHF.

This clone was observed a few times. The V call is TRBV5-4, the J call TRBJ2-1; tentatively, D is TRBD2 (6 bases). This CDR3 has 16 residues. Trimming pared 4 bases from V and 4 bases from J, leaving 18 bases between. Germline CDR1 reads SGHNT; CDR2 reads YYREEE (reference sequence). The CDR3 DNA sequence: TGTGCCAGCAGCCCTAACGGGGGTGGGGTTTACAATGAGCAGTTCTTC. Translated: CASSPNGGGVYNEQFF.

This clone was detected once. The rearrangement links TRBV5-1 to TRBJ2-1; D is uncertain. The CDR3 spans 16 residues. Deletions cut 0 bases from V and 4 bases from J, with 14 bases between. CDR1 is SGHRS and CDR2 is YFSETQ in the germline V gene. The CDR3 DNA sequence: TGCGCCAGCAGCTTGGCCTGGTTGGCAGTTTACAATGAGCAGTTCTTC. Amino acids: CASSLAWLAVYNEQFF.

The CDR3 protein is CSVLGGYTEAFF. Written as DNA, the CDR3 is TGCAGCGTTCTCGGAGGGTACACTGAAGCTTTCTTT. The V call is TRBV29-1, the J call TRBJ1-1; no firm D call. Deletions cut 5 bases from V and 3 bases from J, with 10 bases between. Germline CDR1 is SQVTM and CDR2 is ANQGSEA. This CDR3 contains 12 residues.

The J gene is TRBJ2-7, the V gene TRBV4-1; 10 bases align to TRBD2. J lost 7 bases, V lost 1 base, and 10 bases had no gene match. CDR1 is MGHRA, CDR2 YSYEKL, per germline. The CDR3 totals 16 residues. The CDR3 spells CASSQAGLAARLEQYF. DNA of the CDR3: TGCGCCAGCAGCCAAGCAGGACTAGCGGCCCGCTTAGAGCAGTACTTC.

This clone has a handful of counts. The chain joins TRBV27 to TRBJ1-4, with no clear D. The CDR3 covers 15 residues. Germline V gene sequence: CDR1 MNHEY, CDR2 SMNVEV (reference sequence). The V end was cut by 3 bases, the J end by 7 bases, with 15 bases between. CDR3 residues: CASSFISGWSEKLFF. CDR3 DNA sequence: TGTGCCAGCAGTTTCATCTCTGGTTGGAGTGAAAAACTGTTTTTT. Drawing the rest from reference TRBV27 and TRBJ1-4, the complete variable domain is EAQVTQNPRYLITVTGKKLTVTCSQNMNHEYMSWYRQDPGLGLRQIYYSMNVEVTDKGDVPEGYKVSRKEKRNFPLILESPSPNQTSLYFCASSFISGWSEKLFFGSGTQLSVL.

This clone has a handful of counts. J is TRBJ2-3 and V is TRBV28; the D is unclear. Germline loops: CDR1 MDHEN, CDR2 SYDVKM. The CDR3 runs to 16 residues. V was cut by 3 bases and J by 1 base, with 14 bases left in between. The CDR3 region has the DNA TGTGCCAGCAGTTTTGTCGCCGGGTTACGCACAGATACGCAGTATTTT. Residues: CASSFVAGLRTDTQYF.

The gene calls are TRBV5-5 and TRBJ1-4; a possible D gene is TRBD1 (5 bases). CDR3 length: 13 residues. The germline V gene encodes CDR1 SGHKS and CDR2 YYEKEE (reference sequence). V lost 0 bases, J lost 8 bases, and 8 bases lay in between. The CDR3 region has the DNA TGTGCCAGCAGCTTGGAGTACAGGGAAAAACTGTTTTTT. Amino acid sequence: CASSLEYREKLFF.

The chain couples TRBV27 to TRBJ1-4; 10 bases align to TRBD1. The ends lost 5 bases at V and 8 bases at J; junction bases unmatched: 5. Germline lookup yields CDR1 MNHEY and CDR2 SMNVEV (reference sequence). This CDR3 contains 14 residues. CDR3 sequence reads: CASSPDRGREKLFF. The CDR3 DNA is TGTGCCAGCAGTCCCGACAGGGGGCGCGAAAAACTGTTTTTT. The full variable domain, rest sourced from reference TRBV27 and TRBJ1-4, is EAQVTQNPRYLITVTGKKLTVTCSQNMNHEYMSWYRQDPGLGLRQIYYSMNVEVTDKGDVPEGYKVSRKEKRNFPLILESPSPNQTSLYFCASSPDRGREKLFFGSGTQLSVL.

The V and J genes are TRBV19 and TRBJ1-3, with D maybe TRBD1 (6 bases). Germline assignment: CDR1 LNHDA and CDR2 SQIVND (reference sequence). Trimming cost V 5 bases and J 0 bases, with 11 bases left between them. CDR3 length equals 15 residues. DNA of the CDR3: TGTGCCAGTAGTCACAGGGACCTCTCTGGAAACACCATATATTTT. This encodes CASSHRDLSGNTIYF.

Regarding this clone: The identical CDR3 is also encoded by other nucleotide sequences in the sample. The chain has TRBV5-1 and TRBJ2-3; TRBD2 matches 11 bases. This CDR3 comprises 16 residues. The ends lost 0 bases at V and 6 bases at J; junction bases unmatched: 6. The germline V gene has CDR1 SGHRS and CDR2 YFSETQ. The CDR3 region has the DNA TGCGCCAGCAGCTTGGTAGCGGGAGGGATCACGGATACGCAGTATTTT. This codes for CASSLVAGGITDTQYF.

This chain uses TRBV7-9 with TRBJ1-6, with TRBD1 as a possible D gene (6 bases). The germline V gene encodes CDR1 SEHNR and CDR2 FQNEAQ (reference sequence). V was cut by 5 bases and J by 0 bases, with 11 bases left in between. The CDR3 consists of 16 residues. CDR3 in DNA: TGTGCCAGCAGCCTAACAGGGAACTCCTATAATTCACCCCTCCACTTT. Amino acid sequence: CASSLTGNSYNSPLHF.

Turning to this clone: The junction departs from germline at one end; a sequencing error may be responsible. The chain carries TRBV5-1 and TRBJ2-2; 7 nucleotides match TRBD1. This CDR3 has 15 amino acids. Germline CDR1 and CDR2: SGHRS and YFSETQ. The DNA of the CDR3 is TGCGCCAGCAGCTTGCGTACAGGGGTTGCCGGGGAGCTGGTTTTT. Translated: CASSLRTGVAGELVF.